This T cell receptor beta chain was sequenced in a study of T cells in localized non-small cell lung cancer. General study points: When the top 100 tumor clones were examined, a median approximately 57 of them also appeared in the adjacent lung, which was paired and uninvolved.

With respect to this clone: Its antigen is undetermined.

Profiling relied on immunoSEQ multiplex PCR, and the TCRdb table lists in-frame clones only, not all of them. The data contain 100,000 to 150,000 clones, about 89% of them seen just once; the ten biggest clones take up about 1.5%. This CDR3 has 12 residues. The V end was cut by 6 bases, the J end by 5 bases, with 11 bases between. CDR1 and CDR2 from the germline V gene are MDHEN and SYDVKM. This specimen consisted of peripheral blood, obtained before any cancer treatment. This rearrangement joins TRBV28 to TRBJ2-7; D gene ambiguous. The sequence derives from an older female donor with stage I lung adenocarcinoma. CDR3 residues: CASRNRPHEQYF. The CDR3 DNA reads TGTGCCAGCAGGAACAGACCCCACGAGCAGTACTTC.